This is a list of T cell receptor beta chains from one sample in a study of T cells expressing NK-cell markers. From the 5' RACE reads, TCRdb lists one entry per CDR3 protein and no DNA. This table lists 440,000 or so distinct CDR3 sequences. The sample was blood T cells: a sorted CD56 or NKG2C T cell subset, CD4+ or CD8+ T cells, or bulk PBMC T cells (not recorded which). Receptors were obtained from a woman between 18 and 69 years old in good health. The CDR3 runs from the conserved cysteine through the conserved F or W.

J gene	V gene	CDR3 protein
TRBJ1-1	TRBV18	CASSPNGQGSTEAFF
TRBJ1-6	TRBV5-1	CASSLAGTGVSPLHF
TRBJ2-3	TRBV15	CATSSYPGLAGGPADTQYF
TRBJ2-1	TRBV20-1	CSAKSPLAGNNEQFF
TRBJ1-1	TRBV7-2	CASSLAGMNTEAFF
TRBJ2-5	TRBV6-5	CASSYRTSEETQYF
TRBJ2-2	TRBV20-1	CSARVPGRNTGELFF
TRBJ2-7	TRBV4-3	CASSQDPTGAYEQYF
TRBJ1-1	TRBV5-4	CASSPSVVRGTQAFF
TRBJ2-4	TRBV29-1	CSVYRDGEGRYIQYF
TRBJ2-7	TRBV7-2	CASSLFGTSDYEQYF
TRBJ2-1	TRBV29-1	CSVEAAGSSALDEQFF
TRBJ1-1	TRBV19	CASSKTGTSVGTEAFF
TRBJ2-3	TRBV29-1	CSVHRDGTDTQYF
TRBJ2-1	TRBV7-8	CASSTGLSGYNEQFF
TRBJ2-2	TRBV12-3/TRBV12-4	CASSFMAGGPPGELFF
TRBJ1-5	TRBV4-3	CASSQDFSGNQPQHF
TRBJ2-3	TRBV5-1	CASSLGTGDTQYF
TRBJ1-2	TRBV6-5	CASSYSRTASIPNYGYTF
TRBJ2-5	TRBV5-5	CASSLTGSGETQYF
TRBJ2-1	TRBV29-1	CSVPLEEGGNEQFF
TRBJ1-2	TRBV28	CASSPASTDFGEGYTF